Listed here are 17 T cell receptor beta chains from one sample, sequenced in a study of blood T cells in healthy people across ages. With a J-beta primer mix and a sample-barcoded 5' primer, a second PCR ran roughly 7 to 11 cycles. TCRdb processed the 5' RACE reads anew with MiXCR; each CDR3 protein has one entry. The table has 1.5 million or so distinct CDR3 sequences, 40% to 45% seen once. Sequencing was performed on blood. The receptor source for this set is a woman under 30 in good health.

V gene TRBV5-1 combines with J gene TRBJ2-5; D remains unclear. Trimming shortened V by 3 bases and J by 1 base, and 10 bases separated the two germline ends. The CDR3 is 14 amino acids. Germline-derived CDR1 and CDR2 are SGHRS and YFSETQ. The CDR3 protein is CASSSDGIQETQYF. Written as DNA, the CDR3 is TGCGCCAGCAGCTCGGATGGCATCCAAGAGACCCAGTACTTC.

There are a few counts of this clonotype. In DNA, the CDR3 is TGTGCCAGCAGCTTAATGGGGACCCAAGAGACCCAGTACTTC. Amino acid sequence: CASSLMGTQETQYF. V is TRBV7-2 and J is TRBJ2-5; D tentatively reads TRBD1 or TRBD2 (5 bases each). The CDR3 totals 14 residues. V shed 2 bases and J shed 1 base, with 8 bases lying between them. CDR1 SGHTA and CDR2 FQGNSA come from the germline V gene.

This sequence joins TRBV12-5 and TRBJ2-5; D possibly corresponds to TRBD2 (6 bases). Trimming removed 7 bases from V and 11 bases from J, with 20 bases in between. Germline V lookup: CDR1 LGHNT, CDR2 FRNRAP. The CDR3 runs 13 residues. The CDR3 here is CASVGDSRNEQYF. In DNA, the CDR3 is TGTGCTAGTGTTGGGGACTCCCGAAATGAGCAGTACTTC.

V and J are TRBV6-1 and TRBJ1-2; TRBD1 might be the D (6 bases). The CDR3 length is 13 residues. Trimming took 7 bases from V and 2 from J, leaving 11 bases between them. The germline CDR1 and CDR2 sequences are MNHNS and SASEGT. CDR3 protein: CASTQGGNYGYTF. CDR3 in DNA: TGTGCCAGCACCCAAGGGGGGAACTATGGCTACACCTTC.

The chain combines TRBV20-1 with TRBJ2-1; D is unclear. This CDR3 comprises 16 residues. Looked up from germline, CDR1 is DFQATT and CDR2 is SNEGSKA (reference sequence). The V and J ends lost 3 bases and 6 bases respectively, with 21 bases between them. The CDR3 is CSASGLSTLRVNEQFF. The CDR3 DNA sequence: TGCAGTGCTAGTGGCCTGTCTACTTTAAGGGTCAATGAGCAGTTCTTC.

This clonotype was seen a handful of times. The gene calls are TRBV12-3 or TRBV12-4 and TRBJ2-1; weak D call: TRBD2 (6 bases). The V end lost 6 bases, the J end lost 9 bases, and 15 bases lay between the germline ends. This CDR3 is 13 amino acids long. The CDR3 reads CASSLRVGGEQFF. The CDR3 coding sequence is TGTGCCAGCAGCCTTAGGGTGGGGGGTGAGCAGTTCTTC.

This chain connects TRBV6-5 to TRBJ2-7, with 8 bases matching TRBD1. CDR1 MNHEY and CDR2 SVGAGI come from the germline V gene. Trimming at V came to 4 bases and at J to 3 bases, leaving 14 bases not matched to a gene. This CDR3 spans 17 amino acids. CDR3 protein: CASSFIHPRGLFYEQYF. The DNA for the CDR3 is TGTGCCAGCAGTTTCATACACCCCAGGGGGCTTTTCTACGAGCAGTACTTC.

The rearrangement uses TRBV6-5 and TRBJ1-1, with D uncertain. Trimming cost V 2 bases and J 6 bases, with 13 bases left between them. The CDR3 runs to 14 residues. CDR1 is MNHEY and CDR2 is SVGAGI in the germline V gene. The DNA of the CDR3 is TGTGCCAGCAGTTACGATGGGTCCCAAGCTGAAGCTTTCTTT. Protein: CASSYDGSQAEAFF.

In its sample, this clonotype was seen a few times. The CDR3 protein is CLFGQARTDTQYF. The CDR3 DNA sequence: TGCCTTTTTGGACAGGCGAGGACAGATACGCAGTATTTT. The V and J genes are TRBV20-1 and TRBJ2-3, with 7 positions matching TRBD1. CDR3 length equals 13 residues. The germline V gene encodes CDR1 DFQATT and CDR2 SNEGSKA (reference sequence).

The rearrangement uses TRBV24-1 and TRBJ2-1; D gene uncertain. V was shortened by 3 bases and J by 10 bases, with 6 bases between the two germline ends. Germline V lookup: CDR1 KGHDR, CDR2 SFDVKD. There are 11 residues in the CDR3. The CDR3 nucleotides read TGTGCCACCAGTGATCGTAACGAGCAGTTCTTC. Its translation is CATSDRNEQFF.

This chain joins TRBV2 and TRBJ2-1; no firm D call. This CDR3 comprises 15 residues. Germline CDR1 is SNHLY and CDR2 is FYNNEI. The germline V and J ends were trimmed by 1 base and 4 bases, with 11 bases remaining between them. The CDR3 DNA sequence: TGTGCCAGCAGTGAAGGACATGGGGTTTACAATGAGCAGTTCTTC. Its translation: CASSEGHGVYNEQFF. Full variable domain (remainder filled in from reference TRBV2 and TRBJ2-1): EPEVTQTPSHQVTQMGQEVILRCVPISNHLYFYWYRQILGQKVEFLVSFYNNEISEKSEIFDDQFSVERPDGSNFTLKIRSTKLEDSAMYFCASSEGHGVYNEQFFGPGTRLTVL.

The chain links TRBV7-8 to TRBJ2-2; TRBD1 is a possible D gene (7 bases). The V and J ends lost 5 bases and 3 bases respectively, with 19 bases between them. This CDR3 has 17 residues. Germline CDR1 reads SGHVS; CDR2 reads FQNEAQ. The CDR3 region has the DNA TGTGCCAGCAGCCCTCTTGAGGCAGGGGGGTACACCGGGGAGCTGTTTTTT. Translated: CASSPLEAGGYTGELFF.

The rearrangement joins TRBV7-9 to TRBJ2-7; 7 bases map to TRBD1. This CDR3 region has 14 residues. V shed 6 bases, J shed 1 base, and the junction held 6 bases outside the gene matches. The V gene's germline CDR1 is SEHNR and CDR2 FQNEAQ (reference sequence). CDR3 region: CASSPTGASYEQYF. DNA of the CDR3: TGTGCCAGCAGTCCCACAGGGGCATCCTACGAGCAGTACTTC.

The chain links TRBV30 to TRBJ2-3; 7 bases align to TRBD1. Germline V lookup: CDR1 GTSNPN, CDR2 SVGIG (reference sequence). V dropped 0 bases and J dropped 1; count of bases not matched to a gene: 7. This CDR3 is 16 amino acids long. The chain's CDR3 is CAWSVRIGTGTDTQYF. DNA of the CDR3: TGTGCCTGGAGTGTACGTATAGGGACAGGCACAGATACGCAGTATTTT.

This clonotype was picked up a small number of times. J is TRBJ2-3 and V is TRBV19, with D perhaps being TRBD1 or TRBD2 (5 bases each). This CDR3 contains 13 residues. Germline CDR1 reads LNHDA; CDR2 reads SQIVND (reference sequence). Trimming took off 8 bases at V and 1 base at J, with 10 bases between the two ends. The CDR3 spells CASRDRGTDTQYF. DNA for the CDR3: TGTGCCAGTCGGGACCGAGGCACAGATACGCAGTATTTT.

The chain employs TRBV27 and TRBJ1-5, with TRBD1 identical over 8 bases. V shed 5 bases, J shed 6 bases, and the junction held 6 bases outside the gene matches. The length of the CDR3 is 14 residues. Germline CDR1 and CDR2: MNHEY and SMNVEV (reference sequence). The CDR3 region is CASSQGQGSQPQHF. As DNA, the CDR3 is TGTGCCAGCAGTCAAGGACAGGGTAGTCAGCCCCAGCATTTT.

The table lists this clonotype with a few counts. The chain uses TRBV29-1 and TRBJ2-5; D is ambiguous. V was clipped by 3 bases and J by 5 bases, with 7 bases between them. The CDR3 has 11 residues. Germline CDR1 and CDR2: SQVTM and ANQGSEA. The CDR3 DNA follows: TGCAGCGTTGAGGCCGGGGAGACCCAGTACTTC. Its protein is CSVEAGETQYF.